This T cell receptor beta chain stems from a study of sequential checkpoint blockade in melanoma. Looking at the study overall: Maintenance nivolumab came after either treatment sequence.

The V segment lost 5 bases and the J segment 3 bases; nucleotides outside the gene matches: 12. The CDR3 covers 16 residues. Germline CDR1 and CDR2: SEHNR and FQNEAQ (reference sequence). Assay used: immunoSEQ multiplex PCR; TCRdb lists only in-frame clones, some missing. The sample lists approximately 21,000 clones; roughly 82% were seen once. The treatment here: randomized to nivolumab then ipilimumab (arm A) or the reverse (arm B). DNA-damaging chemotherapy had not been given to any patient beforehand. PBMC sorting kept live CD3+CD8+ cells without CD19 or CD56. Source: CD8+ T cells sorted from blood (inferred from file names), taken from a patient given nivolumab and ipilimumab in sequence. This sequence was found in a human donor with melanoma. The rearrangement links TRBV7-9 to TRBJ1-1; TRBD1 matches 7 bases. CDR3 sequence reads: CASSTTTTGVDTEAFF. The CDR3 region has the DNA TGTGCCAGCAGCACAACAACAACAGGGGTGGACACTGAAGCTTTCTTT.